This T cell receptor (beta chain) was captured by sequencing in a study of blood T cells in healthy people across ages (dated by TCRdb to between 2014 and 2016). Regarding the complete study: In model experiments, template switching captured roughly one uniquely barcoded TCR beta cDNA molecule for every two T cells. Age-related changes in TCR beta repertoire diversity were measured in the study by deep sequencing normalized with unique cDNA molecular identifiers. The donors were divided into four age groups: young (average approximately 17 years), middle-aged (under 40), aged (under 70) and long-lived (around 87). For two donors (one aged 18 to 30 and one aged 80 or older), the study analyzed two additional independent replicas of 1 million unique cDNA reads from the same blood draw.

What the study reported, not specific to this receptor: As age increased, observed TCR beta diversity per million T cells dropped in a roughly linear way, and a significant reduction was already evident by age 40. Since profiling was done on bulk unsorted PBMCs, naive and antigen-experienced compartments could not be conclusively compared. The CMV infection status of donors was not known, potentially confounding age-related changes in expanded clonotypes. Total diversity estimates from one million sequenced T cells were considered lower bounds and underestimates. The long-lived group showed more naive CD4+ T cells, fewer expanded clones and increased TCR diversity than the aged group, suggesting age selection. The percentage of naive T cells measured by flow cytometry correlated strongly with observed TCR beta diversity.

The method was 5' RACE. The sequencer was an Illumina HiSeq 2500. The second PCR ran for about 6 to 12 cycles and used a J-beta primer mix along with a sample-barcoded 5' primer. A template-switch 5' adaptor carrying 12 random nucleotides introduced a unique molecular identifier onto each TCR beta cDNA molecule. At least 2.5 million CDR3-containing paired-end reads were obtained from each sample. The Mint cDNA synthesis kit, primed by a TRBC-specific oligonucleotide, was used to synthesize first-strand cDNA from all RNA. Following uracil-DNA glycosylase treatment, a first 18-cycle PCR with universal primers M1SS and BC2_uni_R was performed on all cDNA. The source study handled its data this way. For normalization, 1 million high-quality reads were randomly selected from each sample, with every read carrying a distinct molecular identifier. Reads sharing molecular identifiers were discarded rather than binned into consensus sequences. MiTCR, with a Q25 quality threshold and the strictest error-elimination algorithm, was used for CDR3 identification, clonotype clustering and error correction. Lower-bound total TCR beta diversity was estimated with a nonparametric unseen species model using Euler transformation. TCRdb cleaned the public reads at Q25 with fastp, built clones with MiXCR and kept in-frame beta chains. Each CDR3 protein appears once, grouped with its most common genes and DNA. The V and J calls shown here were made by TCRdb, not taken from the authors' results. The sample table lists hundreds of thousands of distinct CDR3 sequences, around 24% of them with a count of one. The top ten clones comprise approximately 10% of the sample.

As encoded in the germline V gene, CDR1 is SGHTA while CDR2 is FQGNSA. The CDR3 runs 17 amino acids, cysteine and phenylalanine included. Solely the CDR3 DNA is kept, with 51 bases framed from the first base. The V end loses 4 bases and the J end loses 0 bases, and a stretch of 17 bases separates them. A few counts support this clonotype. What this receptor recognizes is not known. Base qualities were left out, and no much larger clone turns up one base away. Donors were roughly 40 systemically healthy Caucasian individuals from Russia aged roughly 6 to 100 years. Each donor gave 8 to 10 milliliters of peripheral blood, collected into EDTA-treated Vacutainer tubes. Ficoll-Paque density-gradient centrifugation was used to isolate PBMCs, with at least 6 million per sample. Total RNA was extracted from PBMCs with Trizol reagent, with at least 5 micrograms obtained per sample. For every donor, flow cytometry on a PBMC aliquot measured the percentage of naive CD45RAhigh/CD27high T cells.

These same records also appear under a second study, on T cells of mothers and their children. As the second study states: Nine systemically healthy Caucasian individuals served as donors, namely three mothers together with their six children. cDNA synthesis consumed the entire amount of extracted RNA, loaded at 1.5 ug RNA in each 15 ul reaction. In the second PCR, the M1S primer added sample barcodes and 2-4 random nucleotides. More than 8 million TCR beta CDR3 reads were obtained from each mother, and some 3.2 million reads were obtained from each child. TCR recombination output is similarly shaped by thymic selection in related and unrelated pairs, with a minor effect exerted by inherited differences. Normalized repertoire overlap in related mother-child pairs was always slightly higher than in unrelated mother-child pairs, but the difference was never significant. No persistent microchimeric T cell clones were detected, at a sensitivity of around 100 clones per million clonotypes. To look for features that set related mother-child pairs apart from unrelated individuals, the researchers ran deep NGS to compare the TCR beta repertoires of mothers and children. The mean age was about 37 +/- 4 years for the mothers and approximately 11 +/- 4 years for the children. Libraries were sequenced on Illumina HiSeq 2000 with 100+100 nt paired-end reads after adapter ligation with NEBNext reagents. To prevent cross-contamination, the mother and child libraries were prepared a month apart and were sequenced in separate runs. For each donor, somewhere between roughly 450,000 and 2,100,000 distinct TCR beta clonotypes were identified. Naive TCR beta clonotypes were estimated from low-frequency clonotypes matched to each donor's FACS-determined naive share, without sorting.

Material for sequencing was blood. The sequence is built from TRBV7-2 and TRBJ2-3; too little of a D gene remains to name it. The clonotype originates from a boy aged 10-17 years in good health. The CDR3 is CASSSGMLPSSTDTQYF. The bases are TGTGCCAGCAGCTCAGGAATGCTGCCCTCCAGCACAGATACGCAGTATTTT.